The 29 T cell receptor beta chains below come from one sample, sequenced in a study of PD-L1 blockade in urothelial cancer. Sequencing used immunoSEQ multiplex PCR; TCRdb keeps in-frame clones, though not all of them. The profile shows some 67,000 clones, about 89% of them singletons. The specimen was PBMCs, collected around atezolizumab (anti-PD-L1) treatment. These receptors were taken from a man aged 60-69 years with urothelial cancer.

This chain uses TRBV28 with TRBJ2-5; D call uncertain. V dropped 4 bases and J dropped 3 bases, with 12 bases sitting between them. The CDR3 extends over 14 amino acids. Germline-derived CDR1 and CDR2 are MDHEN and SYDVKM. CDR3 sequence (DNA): TGTGCCAGCAGTTCAACTGACTTGGAAGAGACCCAGTACTTC. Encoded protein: CASSSTDLEETQYF.

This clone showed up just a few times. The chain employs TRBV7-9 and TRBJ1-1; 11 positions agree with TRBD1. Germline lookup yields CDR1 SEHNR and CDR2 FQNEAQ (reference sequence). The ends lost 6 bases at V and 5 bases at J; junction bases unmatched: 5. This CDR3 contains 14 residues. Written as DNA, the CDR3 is TGTGCCAGCAGTTATGGGACAGGGGGTACTGAAGCTTTCTTT. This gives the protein CASSYGTGGTEAFF.

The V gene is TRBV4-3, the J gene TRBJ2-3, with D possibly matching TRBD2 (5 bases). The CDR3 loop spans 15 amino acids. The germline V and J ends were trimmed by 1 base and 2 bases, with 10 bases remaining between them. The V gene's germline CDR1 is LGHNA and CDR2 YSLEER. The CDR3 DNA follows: TGCGCCAGCAGCCAAGGGGAGACATTCACAGATACGCAGTATTTT. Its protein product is CASSQGETFTDTQYF.

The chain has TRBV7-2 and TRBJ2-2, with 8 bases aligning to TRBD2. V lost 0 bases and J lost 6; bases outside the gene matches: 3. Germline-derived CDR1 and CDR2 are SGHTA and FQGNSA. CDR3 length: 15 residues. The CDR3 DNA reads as TGTGCCAGCAGCTTAGCTAGCGGGACCTCCGGGGAGCTGTTTTTT. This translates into CASSLASGTSGELFF.

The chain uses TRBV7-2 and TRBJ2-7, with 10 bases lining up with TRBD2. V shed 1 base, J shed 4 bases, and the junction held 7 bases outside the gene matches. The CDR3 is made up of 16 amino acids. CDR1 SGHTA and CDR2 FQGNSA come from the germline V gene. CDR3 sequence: CASSLDSGRARYEQYF. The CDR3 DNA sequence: TGTGCCAGCAGCTTAGACAGCGGGAGGGCCCGGTACGAGCAGTACTTC. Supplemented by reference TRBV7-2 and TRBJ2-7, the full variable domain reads GAGVSQSPSNKVTEKGKDVELRCDPISGHTALYWYRQSLGQGLEFLIYFQGNSAPDKSGLPSDRFSAERTGGSVSTLTIQRTQQEDSAVYLCASSLDSGRARYEQYFGPGTRLTVT.

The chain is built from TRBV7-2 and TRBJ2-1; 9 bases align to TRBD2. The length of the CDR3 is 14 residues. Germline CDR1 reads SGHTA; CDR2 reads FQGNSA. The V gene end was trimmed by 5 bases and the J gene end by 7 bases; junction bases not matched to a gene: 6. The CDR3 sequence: CASSQGLALNEQFF. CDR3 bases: TGTGCCAGCAGCCAGGGACTAGCATTAAATGAGCAGTTCTTC.

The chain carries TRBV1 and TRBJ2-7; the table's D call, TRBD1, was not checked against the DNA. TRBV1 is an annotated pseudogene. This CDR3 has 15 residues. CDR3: CTSSQEARGPYEQYF. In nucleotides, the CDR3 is TGCACCAGCAGCCAAGAGGCCAGGGGGCCATACGAGCAGTACTTC.

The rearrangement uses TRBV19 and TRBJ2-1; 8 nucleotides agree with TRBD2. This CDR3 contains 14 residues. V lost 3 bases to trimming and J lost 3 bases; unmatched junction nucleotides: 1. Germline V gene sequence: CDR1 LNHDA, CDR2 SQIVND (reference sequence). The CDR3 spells CASSIRGGYNEQFF. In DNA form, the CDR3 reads TGTGCCAGTAGTATCCGGGGGGGCTACAATGAGCAGTTCTTC. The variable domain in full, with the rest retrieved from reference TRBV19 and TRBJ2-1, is DGGITQSPKYLFRKEGQNVTLSCEQNLNHDAMYWYRQDPGQGLRLIYYSQIVNDFQKGDIAEGYSVSREKKESFPLTVTSAQKNPTAFYLCASSIRGGYNEQFFGPGTRLTVL.

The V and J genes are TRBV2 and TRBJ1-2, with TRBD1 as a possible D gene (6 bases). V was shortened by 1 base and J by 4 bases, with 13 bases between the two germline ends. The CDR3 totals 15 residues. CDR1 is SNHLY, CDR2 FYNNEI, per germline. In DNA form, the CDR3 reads TGTGCCAGCAGTGAAGGGACAGCTGTTACCTATGGCTACACCTTC. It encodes CASSEGTAVTYGYTF.

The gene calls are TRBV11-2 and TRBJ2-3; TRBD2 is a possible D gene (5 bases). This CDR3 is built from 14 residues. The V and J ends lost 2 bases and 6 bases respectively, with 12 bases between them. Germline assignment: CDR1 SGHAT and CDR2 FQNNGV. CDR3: CASSLRRGLDTQYF. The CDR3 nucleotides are TGTGCCAGCAGCTTACGGCGAGGACTGGATACGCAGTATTTT.

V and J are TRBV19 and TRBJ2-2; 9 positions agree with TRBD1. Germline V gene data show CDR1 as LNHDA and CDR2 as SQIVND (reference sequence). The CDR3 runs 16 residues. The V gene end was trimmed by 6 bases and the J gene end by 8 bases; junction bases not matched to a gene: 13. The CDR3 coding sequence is TGTGCCAGTAGCAGTACAGGGGGCCCGCGTTTAGGGGAGCTGTTTTTT. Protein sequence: CASSSTGGPRLGELFF.

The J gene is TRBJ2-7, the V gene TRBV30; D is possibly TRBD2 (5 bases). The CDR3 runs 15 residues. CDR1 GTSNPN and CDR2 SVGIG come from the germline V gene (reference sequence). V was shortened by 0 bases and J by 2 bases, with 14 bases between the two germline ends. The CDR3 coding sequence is TGTGCCTGGAGTGTACGGGGTTCAGGAACCTACGAGCAGTACTTC. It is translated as CAWSVRGSGTYEQYF.

The CDR3 spells CASSPLGSGVDGELFF. The CDR3, as DNA: TGTGCCAGCAGCCCCCTCGGGAGCGGGGTAGACGGGGAGCTGTTTTTT. The V gene is TRBV7-2, the J gene TRBJ2-2, with 7 bases lining up with TRBD2. Germline V gene data show CDR1 as SGHTA and CDR2 as FQGNSA. V shed 5 bases and J 7 bases; nucleotides not matched to a gene: 13. This CDR3 is 16 amino acids long.

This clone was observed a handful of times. CDR3 loop: CASSQEEGVDEKLFF. The CDR3 DNA reads as TGTGCCAGCAGCCAAGAAGAGGGGGTGGATGAAAAACTGTTTTTT. This chain links TRBV14 with TRBJ1-4, with D possibly TRBD1 on 6 matching bases. Trimming took off 0 bases at V and 6 bases at J, with 11 bases between the two ends. There are 15 residues in the CDR3. CDR1 is SGHDN, CDR2 FVKESK, per germline.

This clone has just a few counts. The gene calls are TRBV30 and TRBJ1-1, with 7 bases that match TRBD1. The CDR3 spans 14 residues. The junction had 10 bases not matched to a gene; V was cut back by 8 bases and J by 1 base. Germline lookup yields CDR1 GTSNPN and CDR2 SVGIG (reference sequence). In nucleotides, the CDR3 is TGTGCCGTTTACAGGGGCGGAAAGAACACTGAAGCTTTCTTT. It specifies CAVYRGGKNTEAFF.

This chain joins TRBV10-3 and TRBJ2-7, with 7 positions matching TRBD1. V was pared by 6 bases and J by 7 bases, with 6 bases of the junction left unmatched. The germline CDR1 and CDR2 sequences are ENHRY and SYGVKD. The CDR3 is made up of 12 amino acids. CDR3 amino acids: CAISRDSEEQYF. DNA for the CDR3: TGTGCCATCAGCCGGGACAGTGAAGAGCAGTACTTC.

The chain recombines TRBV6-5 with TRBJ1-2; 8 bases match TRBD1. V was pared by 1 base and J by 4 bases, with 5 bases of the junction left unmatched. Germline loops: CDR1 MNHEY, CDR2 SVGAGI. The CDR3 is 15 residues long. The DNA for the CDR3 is TGTGCCAGCAGTTACTATGAGGGGACAGGCTATGGCTACACCTTC. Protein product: CASSYYEGTGYGYTF.

Here the CDR3 DNA reads TGCGCCAGCAGCAGAAAAGGGGAAGAGCAGTACTTC. Amino acid sequence: CASSRKGEEQYF. This chain joins TRBV5-1 and TRBJ2-7, with TRBD1 as a possible D gene (5 bases). Germline CDR1 SGHRS, CDR2 YFSETQ. The CDR3 sequence is 12 residues long. V lost 4 bases and J 7 bases, leaving 12 bases between the germline ends.

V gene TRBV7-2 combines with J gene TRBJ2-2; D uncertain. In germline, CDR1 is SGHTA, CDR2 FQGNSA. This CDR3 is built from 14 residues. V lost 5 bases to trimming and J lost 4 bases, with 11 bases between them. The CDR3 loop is CASSLTYSTGELFF. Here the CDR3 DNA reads TGTGCCAGCAGCCTCACGTACAGCACCGGGGAGCTGTTTTTT.

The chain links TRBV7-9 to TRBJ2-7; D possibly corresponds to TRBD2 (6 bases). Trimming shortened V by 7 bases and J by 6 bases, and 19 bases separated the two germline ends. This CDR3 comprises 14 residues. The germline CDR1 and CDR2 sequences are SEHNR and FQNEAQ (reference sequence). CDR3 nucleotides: TGTGCCAGCACCCAGGTGGAGGGTTCCCGCGAGCAGTACTTC. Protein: CASTQVEGSREQYF. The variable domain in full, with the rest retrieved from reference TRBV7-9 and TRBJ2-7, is DTGVSQNPRHKITKRGQNVTFRCDPISEHNRLYWYRQTLGQGPEFLTYFQNEAQLEKSRLLSDRFSAERPKGSFSTLEIQRTEQGDSAMYLCASTQVEGSREQYFGPGTRLTVT.

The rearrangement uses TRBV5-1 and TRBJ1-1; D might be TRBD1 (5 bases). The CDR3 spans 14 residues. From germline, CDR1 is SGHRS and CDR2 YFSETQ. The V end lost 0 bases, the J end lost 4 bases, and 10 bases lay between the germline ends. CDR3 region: CASSLARGTTEAFF. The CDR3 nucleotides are TGCGCCAGCAGCTTGGCGCGGGGGACCACTGAAGCTTTCTTT. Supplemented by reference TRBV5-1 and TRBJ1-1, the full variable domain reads KAGVTQTPRYLIKTRGQQVTLSCSPISGHRSVSWYQQTPGQGLQFLFEYFSETQRNKGNFPGRFSGRQFSNSRSEMNVSTLELGDSALYLCASSLARGTTEAFFGQGTRLTVV.

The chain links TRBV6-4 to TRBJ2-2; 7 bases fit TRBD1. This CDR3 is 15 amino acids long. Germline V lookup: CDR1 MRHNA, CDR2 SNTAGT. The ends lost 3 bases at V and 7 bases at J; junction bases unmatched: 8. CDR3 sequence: CASSERQGTGGELFF. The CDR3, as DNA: TGTGCCAGCAGTGAACGACAGGGAACCGGCGGGGAGCTGTTTTTT.

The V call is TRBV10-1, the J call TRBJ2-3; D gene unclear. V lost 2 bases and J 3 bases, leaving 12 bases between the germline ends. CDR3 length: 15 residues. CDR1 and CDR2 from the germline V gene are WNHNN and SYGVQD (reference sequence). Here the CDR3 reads CASSERFGYTDTQYF. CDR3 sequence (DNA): TGCGCCAGCAGTGAGCGTTTCGGGTATACAGATACGCAGTATTTT.

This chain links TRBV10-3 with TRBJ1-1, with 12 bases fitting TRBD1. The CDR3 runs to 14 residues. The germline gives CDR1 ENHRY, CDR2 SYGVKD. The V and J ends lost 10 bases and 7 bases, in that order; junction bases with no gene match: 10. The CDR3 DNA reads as TGTGCCACCGCTGACGGGACAGGGGGCCATGAAGCTTTCTTT. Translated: CATADGTGGHEAFF.

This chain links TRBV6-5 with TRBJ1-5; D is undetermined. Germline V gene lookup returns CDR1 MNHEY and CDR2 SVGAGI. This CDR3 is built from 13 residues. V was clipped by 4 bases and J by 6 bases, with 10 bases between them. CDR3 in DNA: TGTGCCAGCAGTTCCGGGTCCGGTCAGCCCCAGCATTTT. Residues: CASSSGSGQPQHF.

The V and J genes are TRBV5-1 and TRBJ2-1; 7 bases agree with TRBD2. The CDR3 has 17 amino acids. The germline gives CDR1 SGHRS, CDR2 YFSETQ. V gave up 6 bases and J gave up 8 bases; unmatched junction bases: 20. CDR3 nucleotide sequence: TGCGCCAGCACTCCGGAGGGGCGGGGGACCTCCGGGGATGAGCAGTTCTTC. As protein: CASTPEGRGTSGDEQFF. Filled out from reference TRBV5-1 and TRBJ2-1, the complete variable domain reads KAGVTQTPRYLIKTRGQQVTLSCSPISGHRSVSWYQQTPGQGLQFLFEYFSETQRNKGNFPGRFSGRQFSNSRSEMNVSTLELGDSALYLCASTPEGRGTSGDEQFFGPGTRLTVL.

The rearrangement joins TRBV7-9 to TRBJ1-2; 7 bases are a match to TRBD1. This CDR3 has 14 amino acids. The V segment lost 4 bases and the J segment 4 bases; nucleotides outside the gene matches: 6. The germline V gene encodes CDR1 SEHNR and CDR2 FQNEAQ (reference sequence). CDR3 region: CASSYEGAIYGYTF. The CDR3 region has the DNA TGTGCCAGCAGCTACGAGGGGGCGATCTATGGCTACACCTTC.

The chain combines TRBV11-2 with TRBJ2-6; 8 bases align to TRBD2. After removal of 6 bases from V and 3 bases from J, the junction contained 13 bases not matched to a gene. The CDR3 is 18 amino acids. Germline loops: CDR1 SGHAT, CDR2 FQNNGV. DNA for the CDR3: TGTGCCAGCAGGAACCTGGCGGGAGGAACTTATGGGGCCAACGTCCTGACTTTC. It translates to CASRNLAGGTYGANVLTF.

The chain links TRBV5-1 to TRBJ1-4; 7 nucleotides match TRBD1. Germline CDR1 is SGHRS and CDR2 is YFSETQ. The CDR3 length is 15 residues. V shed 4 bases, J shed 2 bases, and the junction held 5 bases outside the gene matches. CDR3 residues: CASSPTGSTNEKLFF. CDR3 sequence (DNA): TGCGCCAGCAGCCCGACAGGGTCCACTAATGAAAAACTGTTTTTT.